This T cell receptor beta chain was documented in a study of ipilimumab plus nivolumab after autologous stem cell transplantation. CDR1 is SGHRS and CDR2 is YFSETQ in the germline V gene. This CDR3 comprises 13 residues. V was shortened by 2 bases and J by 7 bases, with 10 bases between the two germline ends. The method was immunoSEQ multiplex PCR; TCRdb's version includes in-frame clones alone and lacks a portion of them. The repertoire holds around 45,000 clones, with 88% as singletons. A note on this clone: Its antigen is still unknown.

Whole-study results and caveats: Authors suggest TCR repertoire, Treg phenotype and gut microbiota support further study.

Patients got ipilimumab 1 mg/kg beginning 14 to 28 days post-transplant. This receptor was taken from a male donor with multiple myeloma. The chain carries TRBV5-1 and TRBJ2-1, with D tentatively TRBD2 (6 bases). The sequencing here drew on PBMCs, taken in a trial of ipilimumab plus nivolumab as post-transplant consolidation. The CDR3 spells CASSLRLENEQFF. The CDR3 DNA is TGCGCCAGCAGCTTAAGACTAGAGAATGAGCAGTTCTTC.